A single sample gave rise to the 17 T cell receptor beta chains below, sequenced in a study of Graves' ophthalmopathy and Graves' hyperthyroidism. As the template, RNA transcripts were used to amplify TCR beta CDR3 regions. HTBI primers primed a first-round RT-PCR, and a second-round multiplex PCR followed. TCRdb reanalysed the multiplex PCR reads using MiXCR and keeps one entry per CDR3 protein. This table has 740,000 or so distinct CDR3 sequences, around 40% appearing once. Sequenced sample: peripheral blood. The receptor source for this set is an adult man with Graves' ophthalmopathy.

This chain joins TRBV13 and TRBJ1-5, with D possibly matching TRBD1 (5 bases). This CDR3 region has 14 residues. Germline V gives CDR1 PRHDT, CDR2 FYEKMQ (reference sequence). The V and J ends lost 5 bases and 3 bases respectively, with 11 bases between them. The CDR3: CASSRDRLNQPQHF. CDR3 nucleotides: TGTGCCAGCAGCCGGGACCGACTCAATCAGCCCCAGCATTTT. The whole variable domain, remainder taken from reference TRBV13 and TRBJ1-5, is AAGVIQSPRHLIKEKRETATLKCYPIPRHDTVYWYQQGPGQDPQFLISFYEKMQSDKGSIPDRFSAQQFSDYHSELNMSSLELGDSALYFCASSRDRLNQPQHFGDGTRLSIL.

This clonotype was seen repeatedly, ten times or more. The chain combines TRBV2 with TRBJ1-1; unclear D gene. CDR3 length: 14 amino acids. Trimming took 2 bases from V and 5 from J, leaving 12 bases between them. Germline V gene lookup returns CDR1 SNHLY and CDR2 FYNNEI. The CDR3 spells CASSELAGWTEAFF. The DNA of the CDR3 is TGTGCCAGCAGTGAATTGGCGGGTTGGACTGAAGCTTTCTTT.

This clonotype was recorded at least ten times. The genes are TRBV14 and TRBJ1-1; no firm D call. This CDR3 spans 16 amino acids. CDR1 SGHDN and CDR2 FVKESK come from the germline V gene. Trimming stripped 4 bases from V and 1 base from J, with 16 bases between. The chain's CDR3 is CASSPTARPGNTEAFF. CDR3 DNA sequence: TGTGCCAGCAGCCCCACGGCTAGACCAGGGAACACTGAAGCTTTCTTT.

This clonotype was picked up a small number of times. In DNA form, the CDR3 reads TGTGCCGTCCAAATAGCGGGGGCTTACGAGCAGTACTTC. Its protein product is CAVQIAGAYEQYF. The V call is TRBV7-9, the J call TRBJ2-7; 9 bases are a match to TRBD2. Germline CDR1 and CDR2: SEHNR and FQNEAQ (reference sequence). The J segment lost 4 bases and the V segment lost 11 bases, leaving 9 bases of the junction unmatched. This CDR3 is 13 amino acids long.

This clonotype came up many times. The chain employs TRBV2 and TRBJ1-5, with unresolved D. Trimming left V 5 bases short and J 3 bases short, with 14 bases between. CDR3 size: 15 residues. Germline V lookup: CDR1 SNHLY, CDR2 FYNNEI. The CDR3 nucleotides are TGTGCCAGCAGTCCCTCTTTGTCCGTCAATCAGCCCCAGCATTTT. Translation gives CASSPSLSVNQPQHF.

This clonotype was counted many times. The V and J genes are TRBV2 and TRBJ1-6, with TRBD1 matching 11 bases. The CDR3 loop spans 15 amino acids. CDR1 is SNHLY and CDR2 is FYNNEI in the germline V gene. The V segment lost 7 bases and the J segment 7 bases; nucleotides outside the gene matches: 6. The CDR3 DNA follows: TGTGCCAGCACCCGGGACAGGGGGTCGAATTCACCCCTCCACTTT. It encodes CASTRDRGSNSPLHF.

The table lists this clonotype with a few counts. The chain joins TRBV7-2 to TRBJ1-2, with D possibly TRBD1 on 5 matching bases. V shed 2 bases and J shed 8 bases, with 15 bases lying between them. The V gene's germline CDR1 is SGHTA and CDR2 FQGNSA. The CDR3 has 14 amino acids. The CDR3 region is CASSLSARERGYTF. As DNA, the CDR3 is TGTGCCAGCAGCTTATCCGCCAGGGAGAGGGGCTACACCTTC.

The chain links TRBV2 to TRBJ1-4, with 8 bases aligning to TRBD1. The CDR3 loop spans 14 amino acids. Germline V lookup: CDR1 SNHLY, CDR2 FYNNEI. Trimming at V came to 5 bases and at J to 5 bases, leaving 4 bases not matched to a gene. The CDR3 loop reads CASSTGQENEKLFF. CDR3 bases: TGTGCCAGCAGTACGGGACAGGAAAATGAAAAACTGTTTTTT.

This clonotype was counted a few times. This chain connects TRBV6-5 to TRBJ2-7, with 15 bases that match TRBD2. This CDR3 region has 18 residues. Germline V gene lookup returns CDR1 MNHEY and CDR2 SVGAGI. The ends lost 5 bases at V and 5 bases at J; junction bases unmatched: 13. The CDR3 loop is CASSLRPGLAGGGDEQYF. CDR3 DNA sequence: TGTGCCAGCAGTCTACGACCGGGACTAGCGGGAGGAGGCGACGAGCAGTACTTC.

This clonotype showed up many times. The chain links TRBV11-2 to TRBJ2-5; D uncertain. The ends were cut back, 0 bases at V and 5 bases at J, with 13 bases in the middle. The CDR3 is 15 residues long. The germline CDR1 and CDR2 sequences are SGHAT and FQNNGV. The CDR3 DNA reads TGTGCCAGCAGCTTAGATCGCGGAGTTGGGGAGACCCAGTACTTC. It codes for CASSLDRGVGETQYF.

The table lists this clonotype with many counts. This CDR3 is CASSRTDLSSYEQYF. The CDR3 DNA sequence: TGTGCCAGCAGCCGGACGGACCTTAGCTCCTACGAGCAGTACTTC. The chain is built from TRBV7-2 and TRBJ2-7; D is undetermined. V dropped 5 bases and J dropped 0 bases, with 14 bases sitting between them. The CDR3 length is 15 residues. Germline V gene data show CDR1 as SGHTA and CDR2 as FQGNSA.

The chain has TRBV13 and TRBJ2-5, with a possible D match to TRBD2 (7 bases). The CDR3 extends over 16 amino acids. Germline assignment: CDR1 PRHDT and CDR2 FYEKMQ (reference sequence). V shed 5 bases and J shed 5 bases, with 21 bases lying between them. This CDR3 is CASSALSAGAGETQYF. In nucleotides, the CDR3 is TGTGCCAGCAGCGCCTTAAGTGCGGGGGCGGGGGAGACCCAGTACTTC.

Only a few counts were recorded for this clonotype. Its ends do not fully match the called genes, so a read error is possible. The chain combines TRBV10-3 with TRBJ2-2, with 7 positions matching TRBD1. Per the germline V gene, CDR1 is ENHRY and CDR2 is SYGVKD. The CDR3 spans 14 residues. CDR3 nucleotides: TGTGCCAGCAGTGAACGGACAGGTTTGGGGGAGCTGTTTTTT. Its translation is CASSERTGLGELFF.

This clonotype has more than one count but fewer than ten. The chain uses TRBV9 and TRBJ1-6; D ambiguous. The CDR3 has 17 amino acids. The germline V and J ends were trimmed by 7 bases and 10 bases, with 27 bases remaining between them. Per germline, CDR1 SGDLS and CDR2 YYNGEE. CDR3 loop: CASSPRLANEGWSPLHF. CDR3 DNA: TGTGCCAGCTCCCCACGATTGGCAAATGAGGGATGGTCACCCCTCCACTTT.

At least ten counts were recorded for this clonotype. The V call is TRBV7-2, the J call TRBJ2-7; 12 nucleotides agree with TRBD2. V trimming: 5 bases; J trimming: 2 bases; junction bases outside the gene matches: 4. Germline values: CDR1 SGHTA, CDR2 FQGNSA. The CDR3 extends over 15 amino acids. CDR3 nucleotides: TGTGCCAGCAGCCCCGGACTAGCGGGGACCTACGAGCAGTACTTC. As protein: CASSPGLAGTYEQYF.

As for this clonotype: A much larger clone differs from this one at a single base, so this may be a read error. The rearrangement uses TRBV2 and TRBJ2-5; D possibly corresponds to TRBD2 (5 bases). Per germline, CDR1 SNHLY and CDR2 FYNNEI. This CDR3 region has 13 residues. The CDR3 region is CVSSVAYQETQYF. The CDR3 region has the DNA TGTGTCAGCAGTGTAGCGTACCAAGAGACCCAGTACTTC.

In DNA form, the CDR3 reads TGTGCCAGCAGTCCCGGACTAGCGGGAGCGGGGAACACCGGGGAGCTGTTTTTT. Encoded protein: CASSPGLAGAGNTGELFF. The genes are TRBV2 and TRBJ2-2; 13 positions match TRBD2. CDR3 length: 18 residues. Germline CDR1 reads SNHLY; CDR2 reads FYNNEI. Trimming took 5 bases from V and 1 from J; bases not matched to a gene: 7.